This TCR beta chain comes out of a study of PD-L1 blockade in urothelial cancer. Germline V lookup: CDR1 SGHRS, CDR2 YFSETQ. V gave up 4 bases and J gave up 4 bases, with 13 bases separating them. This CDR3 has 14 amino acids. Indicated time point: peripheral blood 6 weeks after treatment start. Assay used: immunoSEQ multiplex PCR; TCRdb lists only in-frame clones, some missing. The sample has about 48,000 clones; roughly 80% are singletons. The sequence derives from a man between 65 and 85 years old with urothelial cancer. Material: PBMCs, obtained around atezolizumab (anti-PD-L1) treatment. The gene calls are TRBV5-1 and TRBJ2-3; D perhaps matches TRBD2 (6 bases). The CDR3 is CASSPGLGADTQYF. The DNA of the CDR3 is TGCGCCAGCAGCCCGGGACTGGGGGCAGATACGCAGTATTTT.